The 8 T cell receptor beta chains presented below share a single source sample, sequenced in a study of monozygotic twins with inflammatory bowel disease. After re-calling the 5' RACE reads, TCRdb lists one entry per CDR3 protein, DNA absent. The table lists approximately 330,000 distinct CDR3 sequences, with roughly 2% in the top ten. Sequencing was done on a sample of blood. These TCRs come from a human donor with ulcerative colitis or Crohn's disease, or a healthy co-twin of an affected twin (not recorded which).

This chain joins TRBV20-1 and TRBJ2-2. CDR1 is DFQATT, CDR2 SNEGSKA, per germline (reference sequence). The CDR3 has 16 amino acids. The CDR3 spells CSARASGSRATGELFF.

The chain has TRBV12-3 or TRBV12-4 and TRBJ2-1; TCRdb proposes TRBD2, but this gene call is untestable without DNA. The CDR3 is 12 amino acids. CDR3 sequence reads: CASSLGAGRQFF.

The J gene is TRBJ2-1, the V gene TRBV5-1; TCRdb proposes TRBD2, but this gene call is untestable without DNA. CDR3 size: 15 residues. The V gene's germline CDR1 is SGHRS and CDR2 YFSETQ. CDR3 region: CASSLVRTQRDEQFF.

The chain combines TRBV28 with TRBJ2-3; TCRdb's assignment of TRBD1 cannot be checked, as there is no DNA. Germline V lookup: CDR1 MDHEN, CDR2 SYDVKM. The CDR3 sequence is 15 residues long. The CDR3 loop is CASRRQRTYTDTQYF.

The CDR3 sequence: CASSYPVLEVGEETQYF. The rearrangement joins TRBV2 to TRBJ2-5; the D call from TCRdb, TRBD1, cannot be confirmed without DNA. This CDR3 has 17 residues. Germline V gene data show CDR1 as SNHLY and CDR2 as FYNNEI.

The chain uses TRBV5-4 and TRBJ2-5; the TCRdb call, TRBD1, lacks DNA for checking. The CDR3 contains 15 residues. Germline loops: CDR1 SGHNT, CDR2 YYREEE (reference sequence). CDR3 loop: CASSTRRDSRETQYF.

This chain joins TRBV29-1 and TRBJ1-1; TCRdb's assignment of TRBD1 cannot be checked, as there is no DNA. The CDR3 is made up of 13 amino acids. Germline CDR1 reads SQVTM; CDR2 reads ANQGSEA. CDR3 loop: CSVVAGGYTEAFF.

The J gene is TRBJ2-7, the V gene TRBV7-2. Germline V gives CDR1 SGHTA, CDR2 FQGNSA. The CDR3 extends over 14 amino acids. This chain's CDR3 is CASSLAQIKYEQYF.